This T cell receptor beta chain comes out of a study of T cells after yellow fever vaccination. Turning to the study itself: Preparation used SMART-Seq v4 Ultra Low Input for the low-cell-number fractions.

This clonotype was picked up a small number of times. Its antigen remains unidentified. 5'RACE template switching produced TCR cDNA carrying a universal primer site and UMIs. TCRdb itself ran the 5' RACE reads through MiXCR, one entry per CDR3 protein. The sample has fewer than 400,000 distinct CDR3 sequences, over 8.5% seen once. Germline V gene sequence: CDR1 SQVTM, CDR2 ANQGSEA. The CDR3 totals 13 residues. V was clipped by 6 bases and J by 6 bases; unmatched bases: 8. Study-wide results and caveats: At 95% to 98% for CD4 and over 80% for CD8, most primary-vaccination clones showed up again after the booster. Clonotypes shared by both compartments, CD4 and CD8, made up a small share.

The specimen comprised CD4+ T cells sorted from PBMCs, sampled 45 days after the yellow fever booster vaccination. The rearrangement uses TRBV29-1 and TRBJ1-1; 9 nucleotides line up with TRBD1. The sequence derives from a man between 18 and 29 years old who received the YFV17D yellow fever vaccine. CDR3 residues: CSVGQGWYAEAFF. CDR3 sequence (DNA): TGCAGCGTCGGACAGGGGTGGTACGCTGAAGCTTTCTTT.